The 27 T cell receptor beta chains below all came from one sample that was sequenced in a study of shared clonotypes between healthy human individuals. Sequenced by immunoSEQ multiplex PCR; TCRdb stores in-frame clones only, minus some. The data contain about 470,000 clones, roughly 77% of them singletons. Sequencing was done on a sample of PBMCs. The receptors shown here come from a woman between 40 and 55 years old in good health. Some clones in this sample may be carry-over from other donors' samples.

The rearrangement joins TRBV11-3 to TRBJ2-1; weak D call: TRBD2 (7 bases). Trimming took 10 bases from V and 4 from J, leaving 17 bases between them. CDR3 length: 14 amino acids. The germline V gene has CDR1 SGHNT and CDR2 YENEEA. The CDR3 DNA follows: TGTGCCACCCCGGGGGCTAGCGGATACAATGAGCAGTTCTTC. This codes for CATPGASGYNEQFF.

The chain recombines TRBV14 with TRBJ2-5; D remains unclear. Germline V lookup: CDR1 SGHDN, CDR2 FVKESK. This CDR3 region has 13 residues. V lost 2 bases, J lost 3 bases, and 7 bases lay in between. The CDR3 spells CASSQLTKETQYF. CDR3 coding DNA: TGTGCCAGCAGCCAACTCACTAAAGAGACCCAGTACTTC.

This clone was detected only once. The rearrangement uses TRBV5-1 and TRBJ2-5; D tentatively fits TRBD1 or TRBD2 (5 bases each). The CDR3 totals 15 residues. Germline loops: CDR1 SGHRS, CDR2 YFSETQ. V lost 4 bases and J 4 bases, leaving 17 bases between the germline ends. This CDR3 reads CASSEQTYGTETQYF. CDR3 DNA: TGCGCCAGCAGCGAACAGACGTACGGGACAGAGACCCAGTACTTC.

The chain is built from TRBV10-1 and TRBJ2-1, with TRBD2 matching over 7 bases. The germline V gene has CDR1 WNHNN and CDR2 SYGVQD (reference sequence). The V and J ends lost 4 bases and 4 bases, in that order; junction bases with no gene match: 7. The CDR3 sequence is 15 residues long. Here the CDR3 reads CASSGAGNLYNEQFF. CDR3 coding DNA: TGCGCCAGCAGTGGAGCGGGAAATTTATACAATGAGCAGTTCTTC.

V usage is TRBV27 and J usage is TRBJ2-3; 7 bases match TRBD2. V gave up 2 bases and J gave up 5 bases; unmatched junction bases: 1. The CDR3 extends over 13 amino acids. The V gene's germline CDR1 is MNHEY and CDR2 SMNVEV (reference sequence). CDR3 in DNA: TGTGCCAGCAGTTTAGGGGAGGGAGATACGCAGTATTTT. Translation gives CASSLGEGDTQYF.

The sample holds one count of this clone. The rearrangement joins TRBV15 to TRBJ1-2, with 8 nucleotides matching TRBD1. The CDR3 sequence is 16 residues long. J gave up 2 bases and V 1 base, and 6 bases lay outside the gene matches. CDR1 is LNHNV, CDR2 YYDKDF, per germline (reference sequence). The CDR3 nucleotides read TGTGCCACCAGCAGAGTTAGGACAGGGATCAACTATGGCTACACCTTC. Its translation is CATSRVRTGINYGYTF.

The chain is built from TRBV28 and TRBJ1-2, with TRBD1 matching over 7 bases. CDR1 is MDHEN and CDR2 is SYDVKM in the germline V gene. CDR3 length: 13 residues. V was pared by 3 bases and J by 7 bases, with 5 bases of the junction left unmatched. The CDR3 loop reads CASSFSGDSGYTF. CDR3 in DNA: TGTGCCAGCAGTTTTTCAGGGGACAGTGGCTACACCTTC.

The chain couples TRBV5-1 to TRBJ2-3; 9 nucleotides agree with TRBD2. The CDR3 consists of 15 residues. The V and J ends lost 4 bases and 2 bases, in that order; junction bases with no gene match: 5. Germline loops: CDR1 SGHRS, CDR2 YFSETQ. This CDR3 reads CASSPTSGPTDTQYF. Here the CDR3 DNA reads TGCGCCAGCAGCCCGACTAGCGGACCCACAGATACGCAGTATTTT.

The genes are TRBV9 and TRBJ2-5; D perhaps matches TRBD1 (6 bases). Deletions cut 4 bases from V and 7 bases from J, with 14 bases between. Germline V lookup: CDR1 SGDLS, CDR2 YYNGEE. The CDR3 has 13 residues. This CDR3 reads CASSRDTKGTQYF. The CDR3 coding sequence is TGTGCCAGCAGCCGGGACACAAAAGGGACCCAGTACTTC. Supplemented by reference TRBV9 and TRBJ2-5, the full variable domain reads DSGVTQTPKHLITATGQRVTLRCSPRSGDLSVYWYQQSLDQGLQFLIQYYNGEERAKGNILERFSAQQFPDLHSELNLSSLELGDSALYFCASSRDTKGTQYFGPGTRLLVL.

This clone was counted between two and nine times. This rearrangement joins TRBV29-1 to TRBJ1-1; weak D call: TRBD1 (5 bases). Looked up from germline, CDR1 is SQVTM and CDR2 is ANQGSEA. The CDR3 is 13 amino acids. The CDR3 is CTTLQQGRTEAFF. Here the CDR3 DNA reads TGCACCACACTCCAGCAGGGCCGAACTGAAGCTTTCTTT. The full variable domain, completed using reference TRBV29-1 and TRBJ1-1, is SAVISQKPSRDICQRGTSLTIQCQVDSQVTMMFWYRQQPGQSLTLIATANQGSEATYESGFVIDKFPISRPNLTFSTLTVSNMSPEDSSIYLCTTLQQGRTEAFFGQGTRLTVV.

The V call is TRBV2, the J call TRBJ2-1; D call uncertain. Germline values: CDR1 SNHLY, CDR2 FYNNEI. This CDR3 has 12 amino acids. With 4 bases removed from V and 9 bases from J, the gap between germline ends came to 10 bases. The CDR3 sequence is CASSASGVEQFF. The CDR3 DNA sequence: TGTGCCAGCAGTGCCAGTGGCGTTGAGCAGTTCTTC.

As regards this clone: Other DNA sequences in the sample encode the same CDR3. The genes are TRBV29-1 and TRBJ1-1, with TRBD1 matching over 10 bases. The CDR3 extends over 13 amino acids. V gave up 4 bases and J gave up 4 bases; unmatched junction bases: 3. The germline CDR1 and CDR2 sequences are SQVTM and ANQGSEA. The CDR3 reads CSVGQGAGTEAFF. The CDR3 DNA is TGCAGCGTTGGACAGGGGGCGGGCACTGAAGCTTTCTTT.

The genes are TRBV9 and TRBJ1-3; 7 bases fit TRBD1. Per germline, CDR1 SGDLS and CDR2 YYNGEE. The V gene end was trimmed by 4 bases and the J gene end by 0 bases; junction bases not matched to a gene: 1. The CDR3 contains 14 residues. This CDR3 is CASSQGGSGNTIYF. CDR3 DNA: TGTGCCAGCAGCCAGGGGGGCTCTGGAAACACCATATATTTT.

The chain combines TRBV7-2 with TRBJ1-2, with unresolved D. Germline V gives CDR1 SGHTA, CDR2 FQGNSA. The V gene lost 5 bases and the J gene lost 8 bases, with 18 bases spanning the gap. This CDR3 contains 14 residues. The CDR3 DNA is TGTGCCAGCAGCCTAAGAACTATGGGCGGCGGCTACACCTTC. Encoded protein: CASSLRTMGGGYTF.

The gene calls are TRBV18 and TRBJ2-3, with 9 bases aligning to TRBD2. Germline-derived CDR1 and CDR2 are KGHSH and LQKENI. This CDR3 comprises 16 residues. V shed 3 bases, J shed 3 bases, and the junction held 7 bases outside the gene matches. CDR3 loop: CASSPLPSGKTDTQYF. The CDR3 DNA sequence: TGTGCCAGCTCACCGCTACCTAGCGGGAAAACAGATACGCAGTATTTT.

The chain recombines TRBV7-8 with TRBJ2-7; D may be TRBD1 or TRBD2 (6 bases each). V lost 0 bases and J 2 bases, leaving 11 bases between the germline ends. This CDR3 has 15 residues. The germline V gene encodes CDR1 SGHVS and CDR2 FQNEAQ. CDR3 sequence (DNA): TGTGCCAGCAGCTTAGCTTTGGGGGGCGCCTACGAGCAGTACTTC. The encoded protein is CASSLALGGAYEQYF.

This rearrangement joins TRBV30 to TRBJ2-3, with 7 bases aligning to TRBD1. Per germline, CDR1 GTSNPN and CDR2 SVGIG (reference sequence). The CDR3 is 14 amino acids. V lost 1 base and J lost 0; bases outside the gene matches: 1. CDR3 coding DNA: TGTGCCTGGAGTGACAGGGGAAGCACAGATACGCAGTATTTT. Translation gives CAWSDRGSTDTQYF.

The rearrangement joins TRBV7-2 to TRBJ2-7; TRBD2 is a possible D gene (5 bases). The CDR3 has 13 residues. Germline lookup yields CDR1 SGHTA and CDR2 FQGNSA. Trimming cost V 5 bases and J 4 bases, with 12 bases left between them. This CDR3 reads CASSTGILYEQYF. DNA for the CDR3: TGTGCCAGCAGCACCGGGATCTTATACGAGCAGTACTTC. The variable domain in full, with the rest retrieved from reference TRBV7-2 and TRBJ2-7, is GAGVSQSPSNKVTEKGKDVELRCDPISGHTALYWYRQSLGQGLEFLIYFQGNSAPDKSGLPSDRFSAERTGGSVSTLTIQRTQQEDSAVYLCASSTGILYEQYFGPGTRLTVT.

The rearrangement joins TRBV15 to TRBJ2-1, with no clear D. The V gene lost 7 bases and the J gene lost 4 bases, with 11 bases spanning the gap. The CDR3 is 13 residues long. CDR1 LNHNV and CDR2 YYDKDF come from the germline V gene (reference sequence). As DNA, the CDR3 is TGTGCCACCATTTCACCTCGGTACAATGAGCAGTTCTTC. This codes for CATISPRYNEQFF.

The chain has TRBV19 and TRBJ1-1, with unresolved D. V was shortened by 7 bases and J by 6 bases, with 21 bases between the two germline ends. Germline loops: CDR1 LNHDA, CDR2 SQIVND (reference sequence). The CDR3 is 15 amino acids. The CDR3 loop is CASIGPRSRGAEAFF. CDR3 bases: TGTGCCAGTATAGGCCCTCGTAGCCGAGGCGCTGAAGCTTTCTTT.

For the CDR3, the DNA is TGTGCCAGCAGCTGGGACAGCATCACCGGGGAGCTGTTTTTT. This sequence encodes CASSWDSITGELFF. The chain is built from TRBV5-6 and TRBJ2-2; the match to TRBD1 covers 7 bases. Germline CDR1 SGHDT, CDR2 YYEEEE. The CDR3 sequence is 14 residues long. With V trimmed by 3 bases and J by 4 bases, 3 bases remained unmatched.

The chain recombines TRBV15 with TRBJ2-7; 9 bases are a match to TRBD1. Germline CDR1 is LNHNV and CDR2 is YYDKDF (reference sequence). This CDR3 is built from 15 residues. J lost 6 bases, V lost 2 bases, and 8 bases had no gene match. This CDR3 reads CATSRLGTGSAEQYF. The CDR3 region has the DNA TGTGCCACCAGCAGACTAGGGACAGGGTCGGCCGAGCAGTACTTC.

This sequence joins TRBV2 and TRBJ2-7; TRBD2 aligns across 7 bases. The CDR3 is made up of 15 amino acids. CDR1 and CDR2 from the germline V gene are SNHLY and FYNNEI. Trimming took 3 bases from V and 2 from J; bases not matched to a gene: 7. CDR3 DNA sequence: TGTGCCAGCAGTGACAGCCTAGCGGTCCCCTACGAGCAGTACTTC. Its protein is CASSDSLAVPYEQYF.

The V gene is TRBV19, the J gene TRBJ2-6; 10 bases agree with TRBD1. CDR3 size: 20 residues. Losses at the gene ends were 4 bases for V and 0 bases for J; bases not matched to a gene: 12. The germline gives CDR1 LNHDA, CDR2 SQIVND (reference sequence). For the CDR3, the DNA is TGTGCCAGTAGTAGTGGGAGGGGGACAGGGGCCGACTCTGGGGCCAACGTCCTGACTTTC. This translates into CASSSGRGTGADSGANVLTF.

This clone was counted many times. The chain joins TRBV7-6 to TRBJ2-7, with no clear D. CDR3 size: 15 residues. Germline V lookup: CDR1 SGHVS, CDR2 FNYEAQ. Trimming shortened V by 4 bases and J by 0 bases, and 13 bases separated the two germline ends. The CDR3 loop reads CASSSETANSYEQYF. CDR3 in DNA: TGTGCCAGCAGCTCGGAAACAGCAAACTCCTACGAGCAGTACTTC.

The V call is TRBV7-9, the J call TRBJ1-1; unclear D gene. CDR1 and CDR2 from the germline V gene are SEHNR and FQNEAQ (reference sequence). There are 14 residues in the CDR3. The V end lost 8 bases, the J end lost 1 base, and 14 bases lay between the germline ends. The CDR3 protein is CASRSDSRNTEAFF. The CDR3 DNA reads TGTGCCAGCCGATCAGACTCACGGAACACTGAAGCTTTCTTT. The full variable domain, completed using reference TRBV7-9 and TRBJ1-1, is DTGVSQNPRHKITKRGQNVTFRCDPISEHNRLYWYRQTLGQGPEFLTYFQNEAQLEKSRLLSDRFSAERPKGSFSTLEIQRTEQGDSAMYLCASRSDSRNTEAFFGQGTRLTVV.

The DNA of the CDR3 is TGTGCCTGGAGTGGCGGGACAGGAGTTGAAGGGTATAGCAATCAGCCCCAGCATTTT. It encodes CAWSGGTGVEGYSNQPQHF. The genes are TRBV30 and TRBJ1-5; 8 bases agree with TRBD1. This CDR3 spans 19 amino acids. Germline CDR1 reads GTSNPN; CDR2 reads SVGIG (reference sequence). V dropped 1 base and J dropped 0; count of bases not matched to a gene: 14.